Listed below are T cell receptor beta chains from one sample, sequenced in a study of T cell repertoires in cytomegalovirus infection. Using its own MiXCR run on the reads, TCRdb lists one record per CDR3 protein. Here the sample spans 150,000 to 200,000 distinct CDR3 sequences, approximately 17% being singletons. Sequencing input: CD8+ T cells from PBMCs. The receptors were gathered from a human donor in good health (CMV status not recorded). Some clones in this sample may be carry-over from other donors' samples. The CDR3 runs from the conserved cysteine through the conserved F or W. The D gene is left open where the match is weak. The size of a clone is reported for some rows only, either as once, few or many, or as a class for expanded clones.

14	TRBV7-2	TRBJ1-5	few	TRBD1	CASSLGGGGQPQHF	TGTGCCAGCAGCTTAGGAGGGGGCGGTCAGCCCCAGCATTTT
15	TRBV7-9	TRBJ2-5	few	TRBD2	CASSSTSGSTKTQYF	TGTGCCAGCAGCTCGACTAGCGGCTCTACAAAGACCCAGTACTTC
16	TRBV2	TRBJ1-6	-	-	CASSERGRSYNSPLHF	TGTGCCAGCAGTGAACGGGGGCGCTCCTATAATTCACCCCTCCACTTT
14	TRBV5-4	TRBJ2-7	-	-	CASSLGGPSYEQYF	TGTGCCAGCAGCTTGGGCGGGCCTTCCTACGAGCAGTACTTC
13	TRBV20-1	TRBJ1-2	once	-	CSASNRENYGYTF	TGCAGTGCTAGTAACAGGGAGAACTATGGCTACACCTTC
15	TRBV7-6	TRBJ1-1	few	-	CASSLRGGLWAEAFF	TGTGCCAGCAGCTTAAGGGGCGGCCTTTGGGCTGAAGCTTTCTTT
13	TRBV29-1	TRBJ2-7	medium-sized	-	CSVAGDTFYEQYF	TGCAGCGTTGCGGGAGACACGTTCTACGAGCAGTACTTC
12	TRBV7-6	TRBJ2-7	few	-	CASSLGWDEQYF	TGTGCCAGCAGCTTAGGGTGGGACGAGCAGTACTTC
19	TRBV7-9	TRBJ2-3	-	TRBD2	CASSLEFSPGLASTDTQYF	TGTGCCAGCAGCTTAGAGTTTTCCCCAGGACTAGCGAGCACAGATACGCAGTATTTT
17	TRBV4-1	TRBJ1-5	-	-	CASSQDMGGGPNQPQHF	TGCGCCAGCAGCCAAGACATGGGCGGGGGGCCCAATCAGCCCCAGCATTTT
17	TRBV7-2	TRBJ2-2	-	TRBD2	CASSFTFSGSPTGELFF	TGTGCCAGCAGCTTTACGTTTAGCGGGAGCCCCACCGGGGAGCTGTTTTTT
17	TRBV7-2	TRBJ2-1	many	TRBD2	CASSDPRLAPPYNEQFF	TGTGCCAGCAGCGACCCCCGACTAGCGCCTCCCTACAATGAGCAGTTCTTC
11	TRBV6-6	TRBJ1-2	few	-	CATTDTFSARF	TGTGCCACCACGGACACCTTTAGCGCTCGATTC
16	TRBV20-1	TRBJ2-2	few	-	CSARGIAIGGTGELFF	TGCAGTGCTAGAGGGATCGCGATCGGGGGCACCGGGGAGCTGTTTTTT
14	TRBV4-3	TRBJ2-7	few	-	CASSQGGDRYEQYF	TGCGCCAGCAGCCAAGGAGGGGATCGCTACGAGCAGTACTTC
17	TRBV6-6	TRBJ1-5	few	-	CASSYSAAHTQNQPQHF	TGTGCCAGCAGTTACTCCGCGGCCCATACTCAAAATCAGCCCCAGCATTTT
14	TRBV7-2	TRBJ2-1	few	-	CASSSDGGWNEQFF	TGTGCCAGCAGCTCGGATGGGGGTTGGAATGAGCAGTTCTTC
15	TRBV7-6	TRBJ2-5	-	-	CASSLIASPQETQYF	TGTGCCAGCAGCTTAATTGCTAGCCCCCAAGAGACCCAGTACTTC
16	TRBV6-2/TRBV6-3	TRBJ2-7	few	-	CASSSRTRDRTHEQYF	TGTGCCAGCAGTTCGAGAACGCGGGACAGAACCCACGAGCAGTACTTC
14	TRBV12-3/TRBV12-4	TRBJ2-5	-	TRBD1	CASGSGTAKETQYF	TGTGCCAGTGGATCCGGGACAGCGAAAGAGACCCAGTACTTC
14	TRBV7-2	TRBJ1-2	-	TRBD1	CASSLARGLDGYTF	TGTGCCAGCAGCTTAGCCAGGGGGCTTGATGGCTACACCTTC
11	TRBV11-2	TRBJ2-7	few	-	CASSSRLEQYF	TGTGCCAGCAGCTCTAGGCTCGAGCAGTACTTC
8	TRBV6-1	TRBJ1-2	-	-	CATTGYTF	TGTGCCACCACCGGCTACACCTTC
19	TRBV5-5	TRBJ2-1	many	TRBD1	CASSSRNKTGGPSYNEQFF	TGTGCCAGCAGCTCTCGGAATAAAACAGGGGGTCCCTCCTACAATGAGCAGTTCTTC
15	TRBV6-1	TRBJ1-1	-	-	CASSTLQEENTEAFF	TGTGCCAGCAGTACCTTACAGGAGGAGAACACTGAAGCTTTCTTT
15	TRBV7-2	TRBJ2-2	-	TRBD1	CASSLRGPVTGELFF	TGTGCCAGCAGCTTGAGGGGGCCAGTCACCGGGGAGCTGTTTTTT
17	TRBV14	TRBJ2-2	few	-	CASSQDLGSPNTGELFF	TGTGCCAGCAGCCAAGATCTCGGCAGTCCGAACACCGGGGAGCTGTTTTTT
12	TRBV28	TRBJ1-2	-	-	CASSPGIYGYTF	TGTGCCAGCAGTCCAGGGATCTATGGCTACACCTTC
16	TRBV7-3	TRBJ2-3	few	TRBD2	CASSLRASGRTDTQYF	TGTGCCAGCAGCTTACGGGCTAGCGGGAGAACAGATACGCAGTATTTT
15	TRBV7-2	TRBJ1-6	many	TRBD1	CASSLVGTENSPLHF	TGTGCCAGCAGCTTAGTAGGGACAGAAAATTCACCCCTCCACTTT
11	TRBV27	TRBJ1-3	few	-	CASSNGNTIYF	TGTGCCAGCAGTAATGGAAACACCATATATTTT
12	TRBV28	TRBJ2-7	-	-	CASSQTVNEQYF	TGTGCCAGCAGTCAAACGGTAAACGAGCAGTACTTC
14	TRBV5-1	TRBJ1-1	-	-	CASSLLPGDTEAFF	TGCGCCAGCAGCTTGCTCCCCGGGGACACTGAAGCTTTCTTT
13	TRBV29-1	TRBJ2-7	-	-	CSVEVASSYEQYF	TGCAGCGTTGAGGTCGCCAGCTCCTACGAGCAGTACTTC
19	TRBV6-2/TRBV6-3	TRBJ2-2	few	TRBD2	CASSYGLVIIAGDRGELFF	TGTGCCAGCAGTTATGGCTTGGTCATAATAGCGGGAGATCGCGGGGAGCTGTTTTTT
12	TRBV28	TRBJ2-1	-	-	CASTVGAHEQFF	TGTGCCAGCACCGTAGGGGCCCATGAGCAGTTCTTC
14	TRBV7-2	TRBJ1-5	few	-	CASSRRERKEPQHF	TGTGCCAGCAGCCGAAGGGAGAGAAAGGAGCCCCAGCATTTT
11	TRBV2	TRBJ2-7	few	-	CATGWGYEQYF	TGTGCCACCGGTTGGGGGTACGAGCAGTACTTC
15	TRBV12-3/TRBV12-4	TRBJ2-1	-	-	CASSLQPFVYNEQFF	TGTGCCAGCAGTTTACAACCGTTTGTCTACAATGAGCAGTTCTTC